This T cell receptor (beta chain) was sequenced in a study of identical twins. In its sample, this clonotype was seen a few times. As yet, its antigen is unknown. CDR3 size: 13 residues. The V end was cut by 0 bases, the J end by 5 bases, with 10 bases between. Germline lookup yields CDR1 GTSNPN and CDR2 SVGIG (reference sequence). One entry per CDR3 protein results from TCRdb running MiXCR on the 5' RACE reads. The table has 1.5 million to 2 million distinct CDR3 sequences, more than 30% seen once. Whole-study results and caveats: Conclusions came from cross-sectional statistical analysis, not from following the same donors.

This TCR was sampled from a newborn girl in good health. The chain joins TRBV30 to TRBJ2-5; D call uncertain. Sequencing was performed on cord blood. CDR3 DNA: TGTGCCTGGAGTGTACAACCGTCCGAGACCCAGTACTTC. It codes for CAWSVQPSETQYF.